The clone carrying this T cell receptor beta chain has a handful of counts. Methods used by the authors: Nucleated cell number was recorded as an estimate derived from reference gene primer amplification. Only in-frame clones appear in the TCRdb table, and some are missing; sequencing was by immunoSEQ multiplex PCR. V and J calls and clone size come straight from that table; D and trimming were deduced from the DNA. This repertoire shows about 3,800 clones, about 90% found once; its top ten account for roughly 7%. V lost 2 bases and J lost 15, with 23 bases in between. CDR3 size: 16 residues. The germline V gene has CDR1 SGHVS and CDR2 FNYEAQ. The record originates from a study of blood T cell repertoires in COVID-19. For the study at large: Material from acute and convalescent COVID-19 was sourced from the United States, Italy and Spain. In each case, the material was cDNA or gDNA derived from T cells, B-cell-depleted T cells, or PBMCs.

This TCR was recovered from a middle-aged man with active COVID-19. Sequenced material: peripheral blood. V gene TRBV7-6 combines with J gene TRBJ1-6; D is possibly TRBD1 (5 bases). CDR3 loop: CASSLYGPSAGGVLHF. The CDR3 nucleotides read TGTGCCAGCAGCTTATACGGGCCGTCCGCGGGGGGAGTCCTCCACTTT.